These T cell receptor beta chains were read from a single sample in a study of blood T cell repertoires in COVID-19. Produced via immunoSEQ multiplex PCR; TCRdb's table is partial and in-frame only. The data hold 240,000 or so clones, with 80% to 85% observed a single time. The source material was peripheral blood. These receptors were obtained from a woman in her late teens or twenties with acute or convalescent COVID-19. CDR3s include the opening cysteine and the closing phenylalanine or tryptophan. D genes are given only for firm matches. Clone size is shown for a subset of rows, as once, few, many or a class of expanded clone.

v_call	d_call	clone_size	j_call	cdr3_length	cdr3_nt	cdr3_aa
TRBV28	TRBD2	NA	TRBJ2-7	16	TGTGCCAGCAGTTTAATGGGCCCGGCTAGCGGGAGGACCAGGTACTTC	CASSLMGPASGRTRYF
TRBV11-2	TRBD1	NA	TRBJ1-2	16	TGTGCCAGCAGCTCCTACGCTACAGGGGGCAACTATGGCTACACCTTC	CASSSYATGGNYGYTF
TRBV14	NA	NA	TRBJ2-1	19	TGTGCCAGCAGCCAAGTGGGGTGGGGCGATTTCCGAGGTGACAATGAGCAGTTCTTC	CASSQVGWGDFRGDNEQFF
TRBV5-4	NA	once	TRBJ1-2	14	TGTGCCAGCAGCTTGGGGCAGGGCGGCTATGGCTACACCTTC	CASSLGQGGYGYTF
TRBV11-2	TRBD2	NA	TRBJ2-1	15	TGTGCCAGCAGCTCTGTGACTAGCAGTTACAATGAGCAGTTCTTC	CASSSVTSSYNEQFF
TRBV19	NA	NA	TRBJ2-5	15	TGTGCCAGTAGTACGTCCCTTACCGGCGGAGAGACCCAGTACTTC	CASSTSLTGGETQYF
TRBV7-2	TRBD2	NA	TRBJ2-7	16	TGTGCCAGCAGCCCAACTCGACTAGCGGGAGCCTACGAGCAGTACTTC	CASSPTRLAGAYEQYF
TRBV29-1	TRBD1	NA	TRBJ1-1	13	TGCAGCGTTGAGGGGACAGCGAACACTGAAGCTTTCTTT	CSVEGTANTEAFF
TRBV9	NA	NA	TRBJ1-3	15	TGTGCCAGCAGCCCCGGGGAGGGGTTGGGAAACACCATATATTTT	CASSPGEGLGNTIYF
TRBV5-8	NA	NA	TRBJ1-1	15	TGTGCCAGCAGCCGTGGACTGGGGTATGGGACTGAAGCTTTCTTT	CASSRGLGYGTEAFF
TRBV6-5	TRBD2	NA	TRBJ2-5	15	TGTGCCAGCAGGAGAGCGGGAGGGCCTGTCGAGACCCAGTACTTC	CASRRAGGPVETQYF
TRBV11-2	TRBD2	once	TRBJ2-5	17	TGTGCCAGCAGCCTGTGGACTAGCGGGAGTTCGGTGGAGACCCAGTACTTC	CASSLWTSGSSVETQYF
TRBV7-8	NA	once	TRBJ2-7	14	TGTGCCAGCAGCTACGGGACTGCTACCTACGAGCAGTACTTC	CASSYGTATYEQYF
TRBV9	TRBD1	NA	TRBJ1-3	14	TGTGCCAGCAGCGCGGGACAGGGTGGAAACACCATATATTTT	CASSAGQGGNTIYF
TRBV18	NA	NA	TRBJ2-6	16	TGTGCCAGCTCACCACCAGCGCTCTCTGGGGCCAACGTCCTGACTTTC	CASSPPALSGANVLTF
TRBV6-5	NA	once	TRBJ1-1	15	TGTGCCAGCAGTTACGACGTACGGGGGGACACTGAAGCTTTCTTT	CASSYDVRGDTEAFF
TRBV27	NA	NA	TRBJ2-5	15	TGTGCCAGCAGTTCCCGGGACTTCAGTAGGGAGACCCAGTACTTC	CASSSRDFSRETQYF
TRBV4-1	NA	NA	TRBJ2-7	15	TGCGCCAGCAGCCAAGAAGCCGGGAACTCCTACGAGCAGTACTTC	CASSQEAGNSYEQYF
TRBV11-2	TRBD2	NA	TRBJ2-7	16	TGTGCCAGCAGACCGGTCCGTAGCGGGAGAACCTACGAGCAGTACTTC	CASRPVRSGRTYEQYF
TRBV11-2	TRBD2	NA	TRBJ2-1	15	TGTGCCAGCAGTCCACTAGCGGGATTCTACAATGAGCAGTTCTTC	CASSPLAGFYNEQFF
TRBV5-6	NA	NA	TRBJ2-2	17	TGTGCCAGCAGCTTGAGGTGGGAAGCGGGCGAAACCGGGGAGCTGTTTTTT	CASSLRWEAGETGELFF
TRBV6-2/TRBV6-3	NA	once	TRBJ1-5	17	TGTGCCAGCAGTTACGGCAGGGTATGGGATAGCAATCAGCCCCAGCATTTT	CASSYGRVWDSNQPQHF
TRBV15	TRBD2	NA	TRBJ2-5	12	TGTGCCACCAGCGGGGGGGGAGAGACCCAGTACTTC	CATSGGGETQYF
TRBV18	TRBD1	NA	TRBJ2-3	17	TGTGCCAGCTCACCACTCCCCCGACAGGGGCACACAGATACGCAGTATTTT	CASSPLPRQGHTDTQYF
TRBV25-1	TRBD2	NA	TRBJ2-7	12	TGTGCCAGCAGTACAACTAGCGGGACGCAGTACTTC	CASSTTSGTQYF